These 27 T cell receptor beta chains were sequenced from one sample in a study of OX40 agonist ivuxolimab in advanced cancers. Library preparation employed the immunoSEQ multiplex PCR assay. Not all clones reach the TCRdb copy of this immuneACCESS table, which keeps in-frame sequences only. Checked studies attribute under half of the gap to unresolved V genes and leave the rest unexplained. The sample table shows more than 55,000 clones, and approximately 85% are seen once. The ten largest clones add up to about a tenth of the sample. The sample was CD4+ or CD8+ T cells sorted from blood, taken in a trial of the OX40 agonist ivuxolimab. All receptors derive from an adult with an advanced solid tumor such as melanoma, head and neck, liver or kidney cancer.

There are a few counts of this clone. The chain combines TRBV7-9 with TRBJ2-3; 13 bases fit TRBD2. Germline CDR1 reads SEHNR; CDR2 reads FQNEAQ (reference sequence). V shed 5 bases, J shed 4 bases, and the junction held 6 bases outside the gene matches. The CDR3 covers 16 residues. CDR3 protein: CASSRTSGSPADTQYF. Here the CDR3 DNA reads TGTGCCAGCAGCCGGACTAGCGGGAGTCCCGCAGATACGCAGTATTTT.

This chain connects TRBV18 to TRBJ2-1; 8 bases line up with TRBD2. V was pared by 2 bases and J by 6 bases, with 12 bases of the junction left unmatched. The CDR3 contains 17 residues. CDR1 is KGHSH and CDR2 is LQKENI in the germline V gene. CDR3 DNA sequence: TGTGCCAGCTCACCAAGGATACGGGGGGGCCCGGGCAATGAGCAGTTCTTC. As protein: CASSPRIRGGPGNEQFF.

In this sample, this clone turned up a few times. The chain carries TRBV7-3 and TRBJ2-1; 7 positions match TRBD2. V lost 3 bases to trimming and J lost 2 bases; unmatched junction nucleotides: 10. The CDR3 is made up of 17 amino acids. Per germline, CDR1 SGHTA and CDR2 FQGTGA. CDR3 bases: TGTGCCAGCAGCTTGAGGCCGGGCGGGAGTACCTACAATGAGCAGTTCTTC. This gives the protein CASSLRPGGSTYNEQFF.

The chain has TRBV13 and TRBJ1-1, with unresolved D. Germline V CDR1 and CDR2: PRHDT, FYEKMQ (reference sequence). V shed 0 bases and J shed 3 bases, with 8 bases lying between them. The CDR3 is 14 residues long. The CDR3 nucleotides read TGTGCCAGCAGCTTAGGGGGGTATGACACTGAAGCTTTCTTT. The encoded protein is CASSLGGYDTEAFF.

The chain carries TRBV9 and TRBJ2-3; D ambiguous. In germline, CDR1 is SGDLS, CDR2 YYNGEE. V dropped 0 bases and J dropped 6 bases, with 5 bases sitting between them. The CDR3 covers 12 residues. CDR3 sequence reads: CASSVGGDTQYF. CDR3 DNA sequence: TGTGCCAGCAGCGTAGGAGGCGATACGCAGTATTTT.

This clone was seen more than once but under ten times. The V gene is TRBV7-6, the J gene TRBJ2-7, with 11 bases that match TRBD2. J gave up 5 bases and V 5 bases, and 8 bases lay outside the gene matches. This CDR3 spans 15 amino acids. Germline lookup yields CDR1 SGHVS and CDR2 FNYEAQ. CDR3 loop: CASSPTTSGTNEQYF. Written as DNA, the CDR3 is TGTGCCAGCAGCCCGACGACTAGCGGGACCAACGAGCAGTACTTC. Full variable domain (outside the CDR3, taken from reference TRBV7-6 and TRBJ2-7): GAGVSQSPRYKVTKRGQDVALRCDPISGHVSLYWYRQALGQGPEFLTYFNYEAQQDKSGLPNDRFSAERPEGSISTLTIQRTEQRDSAMYRCASSPTTSGTNEQYFGPGTRLTVT.

The rearrangement joins TRBV7-2 to TRBJ2-1, with 7 bases identical to TRBD1. After removal of 5 bases from V and 3 bases from J, the junction contained 10 bases not matched to a gene. This CDR3 region has 16 residues. Germline CDR1 SGHTA, CDR2 FQGNSA. The CDR3 sequence is CASSHSKQGNYNEQFF. DNA for the CDR3: TGTGCCAGCAGCCATTCGAAACAGGGGAACTACAATGAGCAGTTCTTC.

This chain joins TRBV7-9 and TRBJ2-1; D call uncertain. Trimming took off 3 bases at V and 7 bases at J, with 13 bases between the two ends. Germline V gene lookup returns CDR1 SEHNR and CDR2 FQNEAQ (reference sequence). This CDR3 is built from 14 residues. The CDR3 DNA is TGTGCCAGCAGCTTTATACACCCTCGGAATGAGCAGTTCTTC. It yields the protein CASSFIHPRNEQFF.

The chain combines TRBV7-2 with TRBJ2-5; weak D call: TRBD1 (6 bases). V gave up 4 bases and J gave up 4 bases, with 13 bases separating them. Looked up from germline, CDR1 is SGHTA and CDR2 is FQGNSA. The CDR3 has 14 amino acids. CDR3 protein: CASSSYRDGETQYF. CDR3 DNA: TGTGCCAGCAGCTCCTACAGGGACGGAGAGACCCAGTACTTC.

This chain uses TRBV4-2 with TRBJ1-2, with D perhaps matching TRBD1 (6 bases). V was clipped by 2 bases and J by 8 bases, with 18 bases between them. The CDR3 spans 15 residues. The germline gives CDR1 LGHNA, CDR2 YNFKEQ. DNA of the CDR3: TGTGCCAGCAGCCAAAGGGGCCGGGACACGGCGGGCTACACCTTC. This encodes CASSQRGRDTAGYTF.

This clone was detected only a few times. The CDR3: CASSEERLETQYF. As DNA, the CDR3 is TGTGCCAGCAGCGAAGAAAGGTTAGAGACCCAGTACTTC. The rearrangement uses TRBV7-6 and TRBJ2-5; no clear D. CDR1 is SGHVS, CDR2 FNYEAQ, per germline. Trimming left V 5 bases short and J 4 bases short, with 11 bases between. The CDR3 is 13 residues long. Based on the CDR3 plus reference TRBV7-6 and TRBJ2-5, the full variable domain is GAGVSQSPRYKVTKRGQDVALRCDPISGHVSLYWYRQALGQGPEFLTYFNYEAQQDKSGLPNDRFSAERPEGSISTLTIQRTEQRDSAMYRCASSEERLETQYFGPGTRLLVL.

This clone has only one observation. V is TRBV7-6 and J is TRBJ2-7, with D maybe TRBD2 (6 bases). The CDR3 has 15 residues. V was clipped by 1 base and J by 3 bases, with 13 bases between them. Germline CDR1 SGHVS, CDR2 FNYEAQ. The CDR3 nucleotides read TGTGCCAGCAGCTTAGGTCTTGGGGGGATCTACGAGCAGTACTTC. Its protein product is CASSLGLGGIYEQYF. Based on the CDR3 plus reference TRBV7-6 and TRBJ2-7, the full variable domain is GAGVSQSPRYKVTKRGQDVALRCDPISGHVSLYWYRQALGQGPEFLTYFNYEAQQDKSGLPNDRFSAERPEGSISTLTIQRTEQRDSAMYRCASSLGLGGIYEQYFGPGTRLTVT.

J is TRBJ2-7 and V is TRBV28, with D hard to call. Looked up from germline, CDR1 is MDHEN and CDR2 is SYDVKM. The CDR3 is 13 amino acids. Trimming shortened V by 2 bases and J by 1 base, and 6 bases separated the two germline ends. The CDR3 spells CASSLGPSYEQYF. The CDR3 nucleotides are TGTGCCAGCAGTTTAGGTCCATCCTACGAGCAGTACTTC.

J is TRBJ2-7 and V is TRBV11-1; D may be TRBD2 (7 bases). Germline assignment: CDR1 SGHAT and CDR2 FQDESV (reference sequence). The germline V and J ends were trimmed by 4 bases and 2 bases, with 18 bases remaining between them. There are 16 residues in the CDR3. CDR3 bases: TGTGCCAGCAGCTCTGGGCCCGGGGGGCCCGCCTACGAGCAGTACTTC. Amino acids: CASSSGPGGPAYEQYF.

The genes are TRBV7-3 and TRBJ2-1; 16 bases are a match to TRBD2. V shed 5 bases and J 9 bases; nucleotides not matched to a gene: 4. Germline-derived CDR1 and CDR2 are SGHTA and FQGTGA. The CDR3 spans 15 residues. The CDR3 is CASSPGTSGGGEQFF. CDR3 coding DNA: TGTGCCAGCAGCCCCGGGACTAGCGGGGGGGGTGAGCAGTTCTTC. The full variable domain, with the rest looked up from reference TRBV7-3 and TRBJ2-1, is GAGVSQTPSNKVTEKGKYVELRCDPISGHTALYWYRQSLGQGPEFLIYFQGTGAADDSGLPNDRFFAVRPEGSVSTLKIQRTERGDSAVYLCASSPGTSGGGEQFFGPGTRLTVL.

J is TRBJ1-2 and V is TRBV6-5; D might be TRBD1 (5 bases). Deletions cut 6 bases from V and 3 bases from J, with 14 bases between. Germline CDR1 is MNHEY and CDR2 is SVGAGI. This CDR3 is 14 amino acids long. The CDR3, as DNA: TGTGCCAGCAGCCCAGACAGCGTCTACTATGGCTACACCTTC. Residues: CASSPDSVYYGYTF.

This chain uses TRBV7-2 with TRBJ2-7, with no clear D. Germline CDR1 and CDR2: SGHTA and FQGNSA. The germline V and J ends were trimmed by 1 base and 0 bases, with 10 bases remaining between them. CDR3 length equals 15 residues. This CDR3 reads CASSLEARSSYEQYF. The CDR3 bases are TGTGCCAGCAGCTTAGAGGCACGTAGCTCCTACGAGCAGTACTTC.

The chain combines TRBV27 with TRBJ2-7, with 15 bases matching TRBD2. Looked up from germline, CDR1 is MNHEY and CDR2 is SMNVEV (reference sequence). The CDR3 is 17 amino acids. V trimming: 2 bases; J trimming: 7 bases; junction bases outside the gene matches: 9. Here the CDR3 DNA reads TGTGCCAGCAGTTTACCAGGACTAGCGGGAGGGCCGCGGGAGCAGTACTTC. Translation: CASSLPGLAGGPREQYF.

The chain uses TRBV27 and TRBJ2-5; D not certain. CDR3 size: 12 residues. Germline V gives CDR1 MNHEY, CDR2 SMNVEV (reference sequence). V lost 2 bases and J 7 bases, leaving 8 bases between the germline ends. The CDR3 is CASSLPRGTQYF. The CDR3 nucleotides read TGTGCCAGCAGTTTACCTAGAGGGACCCAGTACTTC.

The chain joins TRBV5-1 to TRBJ2-6, with 8 bases fitting TRBD1. CDR3 size: 15 residues. Per the germline V gene, CDR1 is SGHRS and CDR2 is YFSETQ. Trimming at V came to 3 bases and at J to 2 bases, leaving 1 base not matched to a gene. The CDR3 DNA reads as TGCGCCAGCAGCTCGACAGGGGCTGGGGCCAACGTCCTGACTTTC. Residues: CASSSTGAGANVLTF.

In its sample, this clone was seen many times. The chain has TRBV18 and TRBJ2-7; D might be TRBD1 (6 bases). This CDR3 has 14 amino acids. The germline gives CDR1 KGHSH, CDR2 LQKENI. Trimming left V 6 bases short and J 1 base short, with 13 bases between. This CDR3 is CASSTMDRSYEQYF. The CDR3 DNA sequence: TGTGCCAGCTCTACCATGGACAGATCCTACGAGCAGTACTTC.

This clone showed up just once. The rearrangement joins TRBV9 to TRBJ1-3; no reliable D call. Trimming cost V 4 bases and J 4 bases, with 15 bases left between them. There are 15 residues in the CDR3. Germline CDR1 and CDR2: SGDLS and YYNGEE. CDR3 DNA: TGTGCCAGCAGCTTAAGCCAAGGGAACGGAAACACCATATATTTT. Encoded protein: CASSLSQGNGNTIYF.

This clone was counted a few times. The rearrangement joins TRBV5-8 to TRBJ1-5; D perhaps matches TRBD1 (5 bases). This CDR3 region has 14 residues. Trimming pared 2 bases from V and 6 bases from J, leaving 12 bases between. CDR1 is SGHTS and CDR2 is YDEGEE in the germline V gene. The CDR3 protein is CASSFGRRGQPQHF. In nucleotides, the CDR3 is TGTGCCAGCAGCTTCGGACGGAGGGGTCAGCCCCAGCATTTT. Based on the CDR3 plus reference TRBV5-8 and TRBJ1-5, the full variable domain is EAGVTQSPTHLIKTRGQQATLRCSPISGHTSVYWYQQALGLGLQFLLWYDEGEERNRGNFPPRFSGRQFPNYSSELNVNALELEDSALYLCASSFGRRGQPQHFGDGTRLSIL.

The chain recombines TRBV7-3 with TRBJ1-2; TRBD1 agrees at 8 bases. V lost 4 bases and J lost 7; bases outside the gene matches: 5. Germline values: CDR1 SGHTA, CDR2 FQGTGA. This CDR3 region has 13 residues. CDR3 nucleotide sequence: TGTGCCAGCAGCTCGGGACAGGCGTTTGGCTACACCTTC. This translates into CASSSGQAFGYTF.

The chain joins TRBV6-1 to TRBJ2-7; TRBD2 agrees at 7 bases. Trimming removed 2 bases from V and 4 bases from J; junction bases left unmatched: 2. CDR1 MNHNS and CDR2 SASEGT come from the germline V gene. The CDR3 is made up of 13 amino acids. The CDR3 nucleotides read TGTGCCAGCAGTGAATGGGAGGGATACGAGCAGTACTTC. Its protein is CASSEWEGYEQYF.

This chain uses TRBV6-4 with TRBJ1-1, with D possibly TRBD1 on 6 matching bases. Germline CDR1 is MRHNA and CDR2 is SNTAGT. V was cut by 3 bases and J by 1 base, with 9 bases left in between. The CDR3 is 14 residues long. The CDR3 loop reads CASSESRGNTEAFF. DNA for the CDR3: TGTGCCAGCAGTGAGTCCAGGGGGAACACTGAAGCTTTCTTT.

This clone was seen a handful of times. The rearrangement links TRBV7-8 to TRBJ1-6, with 7 bases that match TRBD1. CDR3 length: 18 residues. Germline trimming cut 5 bases from V and 0 bases from J; bases unmatched to any gene: 10. Germline assignment: CDR1 SGHVS and CDR2 FQNEAQ. The CDR3 region has the DNA TGTGCCAGCAGCGTGACCACAGGGGAAAGCTCCTATAATTCACCCCTCCACTTT. This gives the protein CASSVTTGESSYNSPLHF.